This T cell receptor beta chain was captured by sequencing in a study of cytomegalovirus exposure and HLA in healthy donors. Study-wide findings and caveats: A likely sequencing artifact accounted for one observed cluster of highly shared sequence variants.

This clone was picked up one time. Its specificity is unknown. Researchers ran the PCR with 60 Vbeta and 13 Jbeta primers. Produced via immunoSEQ multiplex PCR; TCRdb's table is partial and in-frame only. The sample shows about 130,000 clones, approximately 75% of them seen only once. The sample taken for sequencing was PBMCs. The sequence derives from a woman aged 40 to 50 in good health and CMV-seropositive.

Written as DNA, the CDR3 is TGTGCCAGCAGCTTTGTCTCGGGGAACACCGGGGAGCTGTTTTTT. Encoded protein: CASSFVSGNTGELFF. The chain uses TRBV7-9 and TRBJ2-2; no clear D. Deletions cut 3 bases from V and 1 base from J, with 9 bases between. The CDR3 extends over 15 amino acids. CDR1 and CDR2 (germline): SEHNR, FQNEAQ (reference sequence).